The 21 T cell receptor beta chains below come from one sample, sequenced in a study of breast tumors, draining lymph nodes, adjacent tissues (dated by TCRdb to 2016 to 2017). The method was multiplex PCR. The data were produced on an Illumina HiSeq 2000. The public sequencing data were trimmed at Q25 with fastp and processed into clonotypes with MiXCR by TCRdb, which kept only in-frame beta chains. Rows are combined by CDR3 protein, so each entry shows the most common genes and DNA. This sample has tens of thousands of distinct CDR3 sequences in its table, and approximately 60% of those were observed once. The biggest ten clones account for 19% of the sample. The sample was tumor-adjacent breast tissue. Receptors originate from a female donor with breast cancer. Some clones in this sample may be carry-over from other donors' samples.

In nucleotides, the CDR3 is TGCAGTGCTAGGGCTAGCGATAGCTCCTACAATGAGCAGTTCTTC. Its translation: CSARASDSSYNEQFF. The chain has TRBV20-1 and TRBJ2-7; TRBD2 might be the D (6 bases). With the DNA end fitting TRBJ2-1 better, the J assignment may be wrong. The CDR3 runs to 15 residues. The germline V gene has CDR1 DFQATT and CDR2 SNEGSKA (reference sequence).

The CDR3 coding sequence is TGTGCCAGCAGGTCTACTAGTCTAGCGCAGTATTTT. Translated: CASRSTSLAQYF. The V gene is TRBV6-6, the J gene TRBJ2-3; D perhaps matches TRBD2 (5 bases). From germline, CDR1 is MNHNY and CDR2 SVGAGI (reference sequence). With 6 bases removed from V and 10 bases from J, the gap between germline ends came to 14 bases. The CDR3 runs 12 residues.

This CDR3 reads CASSLGKGNTIYF. CDR3 coding DNA: TGTGCCAGCAGCTTAGGCAAAGGAAACACCATATATTTT. V usage is TRBV7-8 and J usage is TRBJ1-3; D is unresolved. V was clipped by 1 base and J by 4 bases, with 5 bases between them. This CDR3 comprises 13 residues. Germline V gene sequence: CDR1 SGHVS, CDR2 FQNEAQ.

This clonotype was detected ten times or more. A much larger clonotype is one base distant, so this may be a read error. J is TRBJ1-5 and V is TRBV6-5; perhaps TRBD1 as D (5 bases). The CDR3 runs to 13 residues. The germline V gene encodes CDR1 MNHEY and CDR2 SVGAGI. The germline V and J ends were trimmed by 5 bases and 6 bases, with 11 bases remaining between them. The CDR3 here is CASSHQGSQPQHF. In DNA, the CDR3 is TGTGCCAGCAGTCACCAGGGAAGTCAGCCCCAGCATTTT.

The rearrangement joins TRBV2 to TRBJ2-7; a weak D match, TRBD2 (6 bases). V dropped 8 bases and J dropped 2 bases, with 10 bases sitting between them. This CDR3 region has 12 residues. Germline CDR1 and CDR2: SNHLY and FYNNEI. The CDR3 DNA is TGTGCCAGCCTTAGCGGTCCCTACGAGCAGTACTTC. Amino acids: CASLSGPYEQYF.

V usage is TRBV29-1 and J usage is TRBJ1-5; possibly TRBD1 for D (5 bases). Trimming took 4 bases from V and 4 from J, leaving 11 bases between them. Germline CDR1 SQVTM, CDR2 ANQGSEA. The CDR3 runs to 13 residues. The CDR3 spells CSVGTSENQPQHF. The CDR3 DNA reads as TGCAGCGTTGGGACATCCGAAAATCAGCCCCAGCATTTT.

The J gene is TRBJ2-3, the V gene TRBV29-1; D gene unclear. CDR1 is SQVTM, CDR2 ANQGSEA, per germline. CDR3 length: 12 residues. The ends were cut back, 4 bases at V and 0 bases at J, with 5 bases in the middle. CDR3 protein: CSVVGSTDTQYF. DNA of the CDR3: TGCAGCGTTGTAGGCAGCACAGATACGCAGTATTTT.

Regarding this clonotype: The missing conserved phenylalanine or tryptophan at the end of this CDR3 makes a read error likely. This chain uses TRBV7-2 with TRBJ2-2, with 9 bases lining up with TRBD1. Per the germline V gene, CDR1 is SGHTA and CDR2 is FQGNSA. The CDR3 is 18 amino acids. J gave up 6 bases and V 5 bases, and 16 bases lay outside the gene matches. CDR3 sequence (DNA): TGTGCCAGCAGCCCCGGGACAGGGTCGTCGGGATCGTCCGGGGAGCTGTTTTGT. Protein product: CASSPGTGSSGSSGELFC.

The chain combines TRBV19 with TRBJ2-2; tentatively, D is TRBD2 (6 bases). Per germline, CDR1 LNHDA and CDR2 SQIVND (reference sequence). This CDR3 comprises 13 residues. Trimming stripped 3 bases from V and 5 bases from J, with 7 bases between. CDR3 DNA: TGTGCCAGTAGTATGGGGGGAACCGGGGAGCTGTTTTTT. Translation: CASSMGGTGELFF.

This clonotype was counted at least ten times. Just one base apart from a much larger clone, this may be a read error. CDR3 DNA sequence: TGCAGTGCTAGAGATTTTCCGCCCCCGGCCAGGGAGGATCGCTATGGCTACACCTTC. This sequence encodes CSARDFPPPAREDRYGYTF. This chain links TRBV20-1 with TRBJ1-2, with D possibly TRBD1 on 5 matching bases. Germline lookup yields CDR1 DFQATT and CDR2 SNEGSKA (reference sequence). The CDR3 has 19 residues. Trimming took 0 bases from V and 4 from J, leaving 27 bases between them.

The gene calls are TRBV7-9 and TRBJ2-7, with D possibly TRBD1 on 5 matching bases. The germline gives CDR1 SEHNR, CDR2 FQNEAQ (reference sequence). The CDR3 has 12 residues. Deletions cut 5 bases from V and 7 bases from J, with 12 bases between. The CDR3 DNA is TGTGCCAGCAGCATGACAAGGGGTGAGCAGTACTTC. The encoded protein is CASSMTRGEQYF.

This clonotype is deemed medium-sized (0.01 to 0.1%). CDR3 coding DNA: TGTGCCAGCAGCTTAGTCGGGAGTGGGCTAGCGGGACAAGAGACCCAGTACTTC. Translating it yields CASSLVGSGLAGQETQYF. This chain uses TRBV11-2 with TRBJ2-5; the match to TRBD2 covers 9 bases. J was trimmed by 2 bases and V by 1 base; bases with no gene match: 11. CDR1 and CDR2 from the germline V gene are SGHAT and FQNNGV. There are 18 residues in the CDR3. Based on the CDR3 plus reference TRBV11-2 and TRBJ2-5, the full variable domain is EAGVAQSPRYKIIEKRQSVAFWCNPISGHATLYWYQQILGQGPKLLIQFQNNGVVDDSQLPKDRFSAERLKGVDSTLKIQPAKLEDSAVYLCASSLVGSGLAGQETQYFGPGTRLLVL.

This clonotype was observed at least ten times. The V gene is TRBV19, the J gene TRBJ1-1; 7 bases are shared with TRBD1. This CDR3 region has 14 residues. CDR1 and CDR2 (germline): LNHDA, SQIVND (reference sequence). Trimming removed 2 bases from V and 6 bases from J; junction bases left unmatched: 6. The CDR3 here is CASSITTGLAEAFF. In DNA, the CDR3 is TGTGCCAGTAGTATAACGACAGGGTTGGCTGAAGCTTTCTTT.

This clonotype ranks as medium-sized. The chain carries TRBV20-1 and TRBJ2-7; D possibly corresponds to TRBD1 (5 bases). This CDR3 contains 15 residues. The germline V gene encodes CDR1 DFQATT and CDR2 SNEGSKA (reference sequence). V was cut by 0 bases and J by 7 bases, with 19 bases left in between. In nucleotides, the CDR3 is TGCAGTGCTAGAGACGGAGACAGTCAGAACTGGGAGCAGTACTTC. Protein sequence: CSARDGDSQNWEQYF.

This clonotype was observed once. This rearrangement joins TRBV25-1 to TRBJ2-2; 8 nucleotides agree with TRBD1. The V segment lost 6 bases and the J segment 7 bases; nucleotides outside the gene matches: 7. The germline CDR1 and CDR2 sequences are MGHDK and SYGVNS. The CDR3 has 14 residues. In DNA, the CDR3 is TGTGCCAGCAGCTTCAGGGGGCATGGCGGGGAGCTGTTTTTT. Translating gives CASSFRGHGGELFF.

The chain couples TRBV9 to TRBJ1-5; 7 nucleotides agree with TRBD1. V was clipped by 4 bases and J by 3 bases; unmatched bases: 7. Per germline, CDR1 SGDLS and CDR2 YYNGEE. The CDR3 is 15 amino acids. The CDR3 nucleotides read TGTGCCAGCAGCAGAGACAGGGACCTCAATCAGCCCCAGCATTTT. Protein: CASSRDRDLNQPQHF.

The chain is built from TRBV2 and TRBJ2-3; 11 bases map to TRBD2. The CDR3 runs to 18 residues. Per germline, CDR1 SNHLY and CDR2 FYNNEI. V lost 0 bases to trimming and J lost 2 bases; unmatched junction nucleotides: 7. CDR3 DNA sequence: TGTGCCAGCAGTGAAGCGAAGGATAGCGGGGGGGCCACAGATACGCAGTATTTT. Its protein product is CASSEAKDSGGATDTQYF. The full variable domain, rest sourced from reference TRBV2 and TRBJ2-3, is EPEVTQTPSHQVTQMGQEVILRCVPISNHLYFYWYRQILGQKVEFLVSFYNNEISEKSEIFDDQFSVERPDGSNFTLKIRSTKLEDSAMYFCASSEAKDSGGATDTQYFGPGTRLTVL.

V usage is TRBV19 and J usage is TRBJ1-3, with TRBD1 matching 8 bases. The CDR3 extends over 15 amino acids. Germline loops: CDR1 LNHDA, CDR2 SQIVND (reference sequence). The J segment lost 2 bases and the V segment lost 5 bases, leaving 5 bases of the junction unmatched. The CDR3 loop is CASSPTTGAGNTIYF. CDR3 coding DNA: TGTGCCAGTAGTCCCACGACAGGGGCTGGAAACACCATATATTTT.

This clonotype was counted ten times or more. The CDR3 here is CASLHGGGNTGELFF. CDR3 DNA sequence: TGTGCCAGCCTCCACGGGGGGGGCAACACCGGGGAGCTGTTTTTT. The chain joins TRBV6-2 or TRBV6-3 to TRBJ2-2; the match to TRBD2 covers 8 bases. With V trimmed by 8 bases and J by 2 bases, 7 bases remained unmatched. The CDR3 contains 15 residues. Germline lookup yields CDR1 MNHEY and CDR2 SVGEGT.

By sample fraction, this clonotype is medium-sized. This chain connects TRBV10-3 to TRBJ2-7; D is ambiguous. Trimming removed 0 bases at V and 1 base at J, with 7 bases between. Per the germline V gene, CDR1 is ENHRY and CDR2 is SYGVKD. This CDR3 has 14 amino acids. CDR3 DNA: TGTGCCATCAGTGAGTCTAAAGCGTCCTACGAGCAGTACTTC. It is translated as CAISESKASYEQYF.

This clonotype was recorded at least ten times. The chain has TRBV2 and TRBJ2-5; 7 bases fit TRBD1. This CDR3 has 15 residues. Trimming took 6 bases from V and 1 from J; bases not matched to a gene: 8. CDR1 is SNHLY and CDR2 is FYNNEI in the germline V gene. CDR3 sequence (DNA): TGTGCCAGCAGGCCCCAACAGGGGTCCCAAGAGACCCAGTACTTC. Amino acids: CASRPQQGSQETQYF.